Listed below are T cell receptor beta chains from one sample, sequenced in a study of regulatory T cells in long-lasting Graves disease. TCRdb itself ran the multiplex PCR reads through MiXCR, one entry per CDR3 protein. The table lists about 240,000 distinct CDR3 sequences, 20% to 25% of them singletons. The sequences come from peripheral blood mononuclear cells (PBMCs), collected at new diagnosis, from a patient treated with antithyroid drugs. The receptors here all came from a female donor with Graves disease. The CDR3 runs from the conserved cysteine through the conserved F or W. The D gene is left open where the match is weak. Expanded clones get a size class; other rows say once, few or many, or leave the size out.

>many|TRBV12-3/TRBV12-4|TRBJ1-4|.
TGTGCCAGCAGTTTGGGGACCCTTCAAGAAAAACTGTTTTTT
CASSLGTLQEKLFF
>.|TRBV28|TRBJ1-1|.
TGTGCCAGCAGTTCGCCCTTGGGGTCGGGGTTT
CASSSPLGSGF
>.|TRBV7-7|TRBJ2-3|TRBD2
TGTGCCAGCAGCTTAGGTACGAGCGGGGGCACAGATACGCAGTATTTT
CASSLGTSGGTDTQYF
>few|TRBV6-2/TRBV6-3|TRBJ1-6|.
TGTGCCAGCAGTTACTCCGGCGGGGGGGGTGGAAATTCACCCCTCCACTTT
CASSYSGGGGGNSPLHF
>many|TRBV20-1|TRBJ2-3|.
TGCAGTGCTAGAGATGGGATCGCCACAGATACGCAGTATTTT
CSARDGIATDTQYF
>many|TRBV28|TRBJ1-6|.
TGTGCCAGCAGTGAGACAAATTCACCCCTCCACTTT
CASSETNSPLHF
>medium-sized|TRBV28|TRBJ2-7|.
TGTGCCAGCAGTTTAGGCCGGACCCACTACGAGCAGTACTTC
CASSLGRTHYEQYF
>few|TRBV9|TRBJ2-2|TRBD1
TGTGCCAGCAGCGCGGAACTAACACCGGGACAGCCGAACACCGGGGAGCTGTTTTTT
CASSAELTPGQPNTGELFF
>many|TRBV6-1|TRBJ1-2|.
TGTGCCAGCAGCCCGGGAGGGGAGGCTGGCTACACCTTC
CASSPGGEAGYTF
>many|TRBV6-1|TRBJ1-5|.
TGTGCCAGCGGAGTTACTATTGATCAGCCCCAGCATTTT
CASGVTIDQPQHF
>many|TRBV10-3|TRBJ1-2|TRBD1
TGTGCCATCAGGTTAGGGGGCGACTATGGCTACACCTTC
CAIRLGGDYGYTF
>.|TRBV5-1|TRBJ1-2|TRBD1
TGCGCCAGCAGCCCCCGACAGGGAGCCCTTACTAACTATGGCTACACCTTC
CASSPRQGALTNYGYTF
>.|TRBV28|TRBJ1-5|TRBD1
TGTGCCAGCCGCTCAGGGGGAGGGAATCAGCCCCAGCATTTT
CASRSGGGNQPQHF
>many|TRBV6-5|TRBJ1-3|TRBD1
TGTGCCAGCAGTTACTCTCTGGGACAGACCCTCTCTGGAAACACCATATATTTT
CASSYSLGQTLSGNTIYF
>few|TRBV6-1|TRBJ2-7|TRBD2
TGTGCCAGCAGTGGCCTAGCGGGGGGGCCGGACGAGCAGTACTTC
CASSGLAGGPDEQYF
>.|TRBV7-2|TRBJ2-7|.
TGTGCCAGCAGCCCCCCCGGAGTGGGTTACGAGCAGTACTTC
CASSPPGVGYEQYF
>.|TRBV7-2|TRBJ2-7|TRBD2
TGTGCCAGCAGCTTAGAGGCTAGCGGGAGGGTAGGCAATGAGCAGTACTTC
CASSLEASGRVGNEQYF
>.|TRBV7-2|TRBJ2-3|TRBD2
TGTGCCAGCAGCTTAGCCGGGGGGAGCGGTGACCGCACAGATACGCAGTATTTT
CASSLAGGSGDRTDTQYF
>many|TRBV20-1|TRBJ2-5|.
TGCAGTGCTAGACAGGGGGAGACCCAGTACTTC
CSARQGETQYF
>many|TRBV5-1|TRBJ2-1|TRBD2
TGCGCCAGCAGCTTATCACTAGCGATCTACAATGAGCAGTTCTTC
CASSLSLAIYNEQFF
>.|TRBV9|TRBJ2-1|.
TGTGCCAGCAGCGTAGGGGGGCCCTCCTACAATGAGCAGTTCTTC
CASSVGGPSYNEQFF
>many|TRBV5-1|TRBJ2-3|.
TGTGCCAGCAGCCTGGCCGCTAGCACAGATACGCAGTATTTT
CASSLAASTDTQYF
>many|TRBV28|TRBJ1-5|.
TGTGCCAGCAGTGCCTACCCGGACATTTCCAATCAGCCCCAGCATTTT
CASSAYPDISNQPQHF
>few|TRBV4-1|TRBJ2-7|.
TGCGCCAGCAGCCAAGAGTTGATGGGAGTGGGGAACGAGCAGTACTTC
CASSQELMGVGNEQYF
>.|TRBV11-3|TRBJ2-1|TRBD2
TGTGCCAGCAGCCATGGGACTAGCGAGGGCAATGAGCAGTTCTTC
CASSHGTSEGNEQFF
>many|TRBV7-9|TRBJ1-1|.
TGTGCCAGCAGCCCCGGACGGGAAGCTTTCTTT
CASSPGREAFF
>many|TRBV20-1|TRBJ2-3|TRBD2
TGCAGTGCTCCCAAGACTAGCGGGACCACAGATACGCAGTATTTT
CSAPKTSGTTDTQYF
>many|TRBV7-2|TRBJ2-7|TRBD2
TGTGCCAGCAGCTCTAGTAGCGGGGGGCCCTCCTACGAGCAGTACTTC
CASSSSSGGPSYEQYF
>many|TRBV6-2/TRBV6-3|TRBJ1-1|TRBD1
TGTGCCAGCAGTGGTAGACAGGGGAGGAAGAACACTGAAGCTTTCTTT
CASSGRQGRKNTEAFF
>.|TRBV15|TRBJ2-6|.
TGTGCCACCAGCGGGACCGGGACAATGTACTCGGGGGCCAACGTCCTGACTTTC
CATSGTGTMYSGANVLTF
>many|TRBV6-1|TRBJ2-7|TRBD1
TGTGCCAGCAGTGACCCGGGACAGGGGGCCTACGAGCAGTACTTC
CASSDPGQGAYEQYF
>many|TRBV7-7|TRBJ2-5|TRBD2
TGTGCCAGCAGCCCGACGAGTAGCGGGGGTTGGGAGACCCAGTACTTC
CASSPTSSGGWETQYF
>few|TRBV20-1|TRBJ2-2|.
TGCAGTGCTAGAGACGGGACTTCGAACACCGGGGAGCTGTTTTTT
CSARDGTSNTGELFF
>.|TRBV4-1|TRBJ2-1|.
TGCGCCAGCAGACAGACCGACATGGGTTTTTCCTACAATGAGCAGTTCTTC
CASRQTDMGFSYNEQFF